This is a list of T cell receptor beta chains from one sample in a study of blood T cells in healthy people across ages. MiXCR, applied by TCRdb to the 5' RACE reads, yields one record per CDR3 protein. The data contain about 730,000 distinct CDR3 sequences, roughly 47% of them seen just once; the ten biggest clones take up 20%. Material: blood. These receptors all come from a woman aged 60-75 years in good health. The CDR3 runs from the conserved cysteine through the conserved F or W. A D gene is named only where the DNA matches it firmly. Clone size appears in some rows only: once, few, many, or a class for an expanded clone.

size	V	J	D	CDR3	DNA
NA	TRBV7-3	TRBJ2-7	NA	CASSRGPDYEQYF	TGTGCCAGCAGCCGTGGCCCGGACTACGAGCAGTACTTC
many	TRBV29-1	TRBJ2-3	NA	CSGDTQYF	TGCAGCGGAGATACGCAGTATTTT
NA	TRBV9	TRBJ1-4	NA	CASSHDGTPNEKLFF	TGTGCCAGCTCACATGACGGGACACCTAATGAAAAACTGTTTTTT
NA	TRBV6-2/TRBV6-3	TRBJ2-1	NA	CASRLVSGGDEQFF	TGTGCCAGCAGACTCGTCAGCGGAGGGGATGAGCAGTTCTTC
once	TRBV11-1	TRBJ2-3	NA	CTSSVAEFTDTQYF	TGTACCAGCAGCGTAGCGGAGTTCACAGATACGCAGTATTTT
NA	TRBV20-1	TRBJ2-1	TRBD2	CSASDLPGLAYNEQFF	TGCAGTGCTAGTGACTTACCGGGACTAGCCTACAATGAGCAGTTCTTC
NA	TRBV6-2/TRBV6-3	TRBJ2-7	NA	CAISYGVYEQYF	TGTGCCATCAGTTACGGCGTCTACGAGCAGTACTTC
NA	TRBV11-2	TRBJ2-3	NA	CASSLGRDSDTQYF	TGTGCCAGCAGCTTAGGCAGGGACTCAGATACGCAGTATTTT
few	TRBV27	TRBJ1-2	TRBD1	CASSYQGGYGYTF	TGTGCCAGCAGCTATCAGGGGGGATATGGCTACACCTTC
few	TRBV20-1	TRBJ2-7	TRBD2	CSARDPYRDYNYYEQYF	TGCAGTGCTAGAGATCCCTACCGGGACTATAACTACTACGAGCAGTACTTC
few	TRBV9	TRBJ2-5	NA	CASSVGWGRNLETQYF	TGTGCCAGCAGCGTAGGATGGGGCCGGAATTTAGAGACCCAGTACTTC
NA	TRBV27	TRBJ1-2	NA	CASSFGGLGGYTF	TGTGCCAGCAGTTTCGGCGGGCTAGGAGGCTACACCTTC
many	TRBV4-2	TRBJ2-5	NA	CASSQVVGQETQYF	TGTGCCAGCAGCCAAGTGGTAGGTCAAGAGACCCAGTACTTC
NA	TRBV28	TRBJ1-6	TRBD1	CASSVQGSWSPLHF	TGTGCCAGCAGTGTACAGGGGAGCTGGTCACCCCTCCACTTT
once	TRBV27	TRBJ2-3	TRBD2	CASSLWLAGGNTQYF	TGTGCCAGCAGTTTATGGCTAGCGGGAGGTAATACGCAGTATTTT
few	TRBV7-2	TRBJ2-4	TRBD2	CASSLWGGDVNIQYF	TGTGCCAGCAGCTTATGGGGGGGGGATGTAAACATTCAGTACTTC
few	TRBV6-1	TRBJ2-5	NA	CASIHGIGDQYF	TGTGCCAGCATTCACGGGATCGGGGACCAGTACTTC
few	TRBV15	TRBJ2-7	NA	CATSRDPGPYEQYF	TGTGCCACCAGCAGAGATCCGGGTCCCTACGAGCAGTACTTC
NA	TRBV6-5	TRBJ1-4	NA	CASSRTLGEKLFF	TGTGCCAGCAGTCGGACATTAGGGGAAAAACTGTTTTTT
NA	TRBV7-2	TRBJ2-1	NA	CASSPSYAGAVNEQFF	TGTGCCAGCAGCCCTAGTTATGCAGGGGCGGTAAATGAGCAGTTCTTC
NA	TRBV9	TRBJ2-3	NA	CASSVGLTGTDTQYF	TGTGCCAGCAGCGTAGGCCTCACGGGCACAGATACGCAGTATTTT
NA	TRBV27	TRBJ1-2	NA	CASSQGGSGYTF	TGTGCCAGCAGCCAAGGTGGTAGTGGCTACACCTTC
few	TRBV7-2	TRBJ2-7	NA	CASSSQTNEQYF	TGTGCCAGCAGCTCGCAGACTAATGAGCAGTACTTC
NA	TRBV20-1	TRBJ2-3	NA	CSAEEPGPPTDTQYF	TGCAGTGCGGAGGAACCGGGACCCCCCACAGATACGCAGTATTTT
few	TRBV10-3	TRBJ2-1	NA	CAISDQGGTYNEQFF	TGTGCCATCAGTGATCAGGGCGGGACTTACAATGAGCAGTTCTTC
few	TRBV7-2	TRBJ2-1	TRBD2	CASSLRRGGSNEQFF	TGTGCCAGCAGCCTCCGGAGGGGCGGGAGCAATGAGCAGTTCTTC
few	TRBV28	TRBJ1-2	NA	CASSFPTGANYGYTF	TGTGCCAGCAGTTTCCCCACGGGAGCTAACTATGGCTACACCTTC
NA	TRBV11-2	TRBJ1-1	NA	CASRSPVGAFF	TGTGCCAGCAGATCCCCCGTCGGGGCTTTCTTT
NA	TRBV20-1	TRBJ1-2	TRBD1	CSAPGGIYGYTF	TGCAGTGCTCCAGGGGGGATCTATGGCTACACCTTT
few	TRBV5-5	TRBJ2-1	TRBD2	CASSLSGRDPYNEQFF	TGTGCCAGCAGCTTAAGCGGGAGGGACCCCTACAATGAGCAGTTCTTC
NA	TRBV20-1	TRBJ1-2	NA	CSAWGGAFYGYTF	TGCAGTGCTTGGGGCGGAGCTTTCTATGGCTACACCTTC